Listed below are T cell receptor beta chains from one sample, sequenced in a study of T-cell memory formation after mild COVID-19. TCRdb fed the 5' RACE reads into MiXCR, producing one record per CDR3 protein. The sample yields almost 550,000 distinct CDR3 sequences, roughly 22% seen once. Sequencing was done on a sample of PBMCs or a T cell subset sorted from them (not recorded which). Receptors originate from an adult woman who had mild COVID-19 (a few samples of this study predate the infection). Cell type and time point are not known. Both conserved end residues are part of each CDR3. Fields, in order: V gene, CDR3 protein.

V: TRBV6-5
CDR3: CASSMDGATNEKLFF

V: TRBV2
CDR3: CASDRDSSYEQYF

V: TRBV7-2
CDR3: CASTFRGFYNEQFF

V: TRBV14
CDR3: CASSQGGQLRTRQYF

V: TRBV4-3
CDR3: CASSQELSGDSYNEQFF

V: TRBV20-1
CDR3: CSAPVSGSYEQYF

V: TRBV18
CDR3: CASIRDSSSYEQYF

V: TRBV12-3/TRBV12-4
CDR3: CASSPESLYTEAFF

V: TRBV18
CDR3: CASSPTNEGTEAFF

V: TRBV5-1
CDR3: CASSLAGQGAHEQYF

V: TRBV24-1
CDR3: CATSDPGPGGSYNEQFF

V: TRBV19
CDR3: CASSRVTTDTQYF

V: TRBV5-4
CDR3: CASSQDSTWGEQYF

V: TRBV5-1
CDR3: CASSYSTGGGETQYF

V: TRBV5-1
CDR3: CASSLTYTNEQFF

V: TRBV24-1
CDR3: CATSGRGAPYNEQFF

V: TRBV6-5
CDR3: CASSSQRTGIISGANVLTF

V: TRBV29-1
CDR3: CSVDDTGEPALETQYF